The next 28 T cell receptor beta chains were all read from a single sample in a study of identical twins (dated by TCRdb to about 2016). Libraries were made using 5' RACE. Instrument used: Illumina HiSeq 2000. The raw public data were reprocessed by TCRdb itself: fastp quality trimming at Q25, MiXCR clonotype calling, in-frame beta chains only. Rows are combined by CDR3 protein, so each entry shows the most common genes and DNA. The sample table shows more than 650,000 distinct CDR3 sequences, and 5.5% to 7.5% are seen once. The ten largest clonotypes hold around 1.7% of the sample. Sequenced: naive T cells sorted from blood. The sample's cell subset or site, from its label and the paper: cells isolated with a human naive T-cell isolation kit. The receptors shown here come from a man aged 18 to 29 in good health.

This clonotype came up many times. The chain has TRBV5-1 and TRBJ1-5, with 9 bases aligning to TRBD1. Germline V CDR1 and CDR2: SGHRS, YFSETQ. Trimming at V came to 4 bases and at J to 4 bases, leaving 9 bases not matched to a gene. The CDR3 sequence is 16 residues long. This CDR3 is CASSTGDREENQPQHF. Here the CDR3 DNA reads TGCGCCAGCAGCACCGGGGACAGGGAGGAAAATCAGCCCCAGCATTTT.

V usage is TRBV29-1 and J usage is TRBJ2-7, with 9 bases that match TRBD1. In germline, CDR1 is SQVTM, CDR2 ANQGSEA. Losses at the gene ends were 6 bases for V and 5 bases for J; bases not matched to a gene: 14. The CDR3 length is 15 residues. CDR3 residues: CSVVDGGQGSNEQYV. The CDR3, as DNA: TGCAGCGTCGTGGATGGGGGACAGGGATCCAACGAGCAGTACGTC.

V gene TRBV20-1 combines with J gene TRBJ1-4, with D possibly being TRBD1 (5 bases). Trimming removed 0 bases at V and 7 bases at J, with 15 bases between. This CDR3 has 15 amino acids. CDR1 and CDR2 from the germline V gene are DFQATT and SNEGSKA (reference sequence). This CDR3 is CSARDLAGRGEKLFF. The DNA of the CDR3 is TGCAGTGCTAGAGATCTCGCAGGGCGGGGTGAAAAACTGTTTTTT.

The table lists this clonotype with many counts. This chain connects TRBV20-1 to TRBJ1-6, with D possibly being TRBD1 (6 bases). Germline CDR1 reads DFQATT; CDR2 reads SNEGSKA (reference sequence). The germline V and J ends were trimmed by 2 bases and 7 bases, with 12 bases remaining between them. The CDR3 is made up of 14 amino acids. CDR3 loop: CSARKGGWNSPLHF. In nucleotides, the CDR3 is TGCAGTGCTAGAAAGGGGGGCTGGAATTCACCCCTCCACTTT.

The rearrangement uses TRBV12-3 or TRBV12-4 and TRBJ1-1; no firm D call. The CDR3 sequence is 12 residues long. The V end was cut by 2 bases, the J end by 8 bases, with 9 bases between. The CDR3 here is CASSLYRAEAFF. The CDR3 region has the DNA TGTGCCAGCAGTTTATACCGAGCCGAAGCTTTCTTT.

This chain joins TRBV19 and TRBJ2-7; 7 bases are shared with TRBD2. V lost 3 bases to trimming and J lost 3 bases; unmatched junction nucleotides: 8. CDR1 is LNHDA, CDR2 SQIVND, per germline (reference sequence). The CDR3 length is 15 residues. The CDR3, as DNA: TGTGCCAGTAGTATCGTTGGCCTAGCGGACTACGAGCAGTACTTC. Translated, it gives CASSIVGLADYEQYF.

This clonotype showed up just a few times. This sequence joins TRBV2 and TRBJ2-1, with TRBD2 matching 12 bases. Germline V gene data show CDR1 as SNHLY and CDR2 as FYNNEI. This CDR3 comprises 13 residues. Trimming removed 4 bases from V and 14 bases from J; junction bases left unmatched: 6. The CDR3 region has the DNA TGTGCCAGCAGTGTGACTAGCGGGAGTGTTGAGTTCTTC. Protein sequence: CASSVTSGSVEFF. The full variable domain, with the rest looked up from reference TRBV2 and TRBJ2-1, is EPEVTQTPSHQVTQMGQEVILRCVPISNHLYFYWYRQILGQKVEFLVSFYNNEISEKSEIFDDQFSVERPDGSNFTLKIRSTKLEDSAMYFCASSVTSGSVEFFGPGTRLTVL.

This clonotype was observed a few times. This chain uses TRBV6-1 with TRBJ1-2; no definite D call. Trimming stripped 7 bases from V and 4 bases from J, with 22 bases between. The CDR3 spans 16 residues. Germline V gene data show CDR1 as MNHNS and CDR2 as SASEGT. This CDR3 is CASTTSVGDQFYGYTF. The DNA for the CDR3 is TGTGCCAGCACCACCAGCGTCGGGGATCAGTTCTATGGCTACACCTTC.

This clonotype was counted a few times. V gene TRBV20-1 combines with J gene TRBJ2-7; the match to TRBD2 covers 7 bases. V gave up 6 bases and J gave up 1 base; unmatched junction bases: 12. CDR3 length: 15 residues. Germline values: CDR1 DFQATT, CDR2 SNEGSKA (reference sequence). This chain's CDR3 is CSARVLASGSYEQYF. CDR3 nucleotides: TGCAGTGCCCGGGTCCTGGCTAGCGGTTCCTACGAGCAGTACTTC.

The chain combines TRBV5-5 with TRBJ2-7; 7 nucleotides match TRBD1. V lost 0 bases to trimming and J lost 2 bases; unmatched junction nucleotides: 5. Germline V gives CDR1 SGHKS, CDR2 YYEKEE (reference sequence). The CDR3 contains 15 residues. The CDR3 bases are TGTGCCAGCAGCTTGGGGGACAGCGAACCCTACGAGCAGTACGTC. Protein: CASSLGDSEPYEQYV.

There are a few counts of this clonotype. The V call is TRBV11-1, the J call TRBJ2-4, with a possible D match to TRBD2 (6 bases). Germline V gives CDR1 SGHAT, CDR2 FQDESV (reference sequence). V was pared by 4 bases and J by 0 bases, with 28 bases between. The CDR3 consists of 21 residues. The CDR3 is CASSSPLGWREAKLAKNIQYF. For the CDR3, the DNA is TGTGCCAGCAGCTCCCCCCTGGGGTGGAGGGAGGCAAAGCTAGCCAAAAACATTCAGTACTTC.

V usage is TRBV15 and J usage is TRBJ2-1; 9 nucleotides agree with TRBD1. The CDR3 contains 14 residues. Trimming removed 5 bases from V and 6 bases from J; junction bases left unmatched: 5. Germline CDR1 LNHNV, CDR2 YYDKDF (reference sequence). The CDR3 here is CATSARDRVNEQFF. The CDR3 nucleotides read TGTGCCACCAGCGCCCGGGACAGGGTCAATGAGCAGTTCTTC.

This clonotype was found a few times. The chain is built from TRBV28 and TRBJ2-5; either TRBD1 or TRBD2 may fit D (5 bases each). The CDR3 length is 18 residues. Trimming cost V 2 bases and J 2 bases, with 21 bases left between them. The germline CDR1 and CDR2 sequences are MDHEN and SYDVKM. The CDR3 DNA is TGTGCCAGCAGTTTAGGTGAGAGGGACCTCCGGCTACAAGAGACCCAGTACTTC. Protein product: CASSLGERDLRLQETQYF.

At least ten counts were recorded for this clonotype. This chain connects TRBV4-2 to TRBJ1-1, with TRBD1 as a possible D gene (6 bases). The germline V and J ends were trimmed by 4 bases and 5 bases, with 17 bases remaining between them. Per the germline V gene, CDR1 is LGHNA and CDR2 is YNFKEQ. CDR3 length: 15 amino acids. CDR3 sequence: CASSPIQGMGTEAFF. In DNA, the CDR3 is TGTGCCAGCAGCCCTATACAGGGAATGGGGACTGAAGCTTTCTTT.

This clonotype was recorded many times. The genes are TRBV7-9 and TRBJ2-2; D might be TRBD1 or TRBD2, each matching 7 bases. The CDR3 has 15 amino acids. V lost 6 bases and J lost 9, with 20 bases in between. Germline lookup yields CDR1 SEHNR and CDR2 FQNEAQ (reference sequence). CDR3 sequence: CASRPGGTTYRELFF. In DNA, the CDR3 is TGTGCCAGCAGGCCAGGGGGGACTACCTACCGGGAGCTGTTTTTT.

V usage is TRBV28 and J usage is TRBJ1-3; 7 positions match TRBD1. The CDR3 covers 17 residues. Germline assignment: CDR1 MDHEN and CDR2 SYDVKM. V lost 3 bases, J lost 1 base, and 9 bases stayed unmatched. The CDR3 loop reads CASSFTGTEGSGNTIYF. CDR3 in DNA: TGTGCCAGCAGTTTCACCGGGACAGAGGGGTCTGGAAACACCATATATTTT.

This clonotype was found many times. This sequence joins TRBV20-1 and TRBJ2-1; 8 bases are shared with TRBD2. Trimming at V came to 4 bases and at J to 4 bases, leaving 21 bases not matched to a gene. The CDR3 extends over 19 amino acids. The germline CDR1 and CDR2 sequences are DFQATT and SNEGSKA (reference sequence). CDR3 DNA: TGCAGTGCTACTTTAGCGGGAACGAGAATGAGGGGTATATACAATGAGCAGTTCTTC. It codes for CSATLAGTRMRGIYNEQFF.

For the CDR3, the DNA is TGCAGGCGGGACAGGGGGCCTTTTGGAAACACCATATATTTT. Encoded protein: CRRDRGPFGNTIYF. The rearrangement uses TRBV20-1 and TRBJ1-3; 12 bases align to TRBD1. This CDR3 contains 14 residues. Germline loops: CDR1 DFQATT, CDR2 SNEGSKA (reference sequence).

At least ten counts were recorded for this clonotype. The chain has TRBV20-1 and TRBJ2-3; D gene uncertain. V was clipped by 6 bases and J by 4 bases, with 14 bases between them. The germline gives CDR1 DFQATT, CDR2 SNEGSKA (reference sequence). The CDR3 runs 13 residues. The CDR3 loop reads CSANPPPSDTQYF. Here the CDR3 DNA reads TGCAGTGCGAACCCCCCCCCTTCAGATACGCAGTATTTT.

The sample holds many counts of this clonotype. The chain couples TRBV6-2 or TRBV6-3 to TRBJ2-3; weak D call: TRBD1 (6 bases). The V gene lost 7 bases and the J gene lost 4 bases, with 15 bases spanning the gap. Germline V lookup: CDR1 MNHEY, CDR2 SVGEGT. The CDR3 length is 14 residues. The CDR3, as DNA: TGTGCCAGCACGCCAGAACAGGGACCAGATACGCAGTATTTT. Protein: CASTPEQGPDTQYF.

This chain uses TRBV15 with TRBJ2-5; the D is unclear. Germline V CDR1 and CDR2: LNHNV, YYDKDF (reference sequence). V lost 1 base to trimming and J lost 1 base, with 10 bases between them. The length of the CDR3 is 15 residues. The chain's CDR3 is CATSRGWGLQETQYF. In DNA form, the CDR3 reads TGTGCCACCAGCAGAGGGTGGGGTCTCCAAGAGACCCAGTACTTC.

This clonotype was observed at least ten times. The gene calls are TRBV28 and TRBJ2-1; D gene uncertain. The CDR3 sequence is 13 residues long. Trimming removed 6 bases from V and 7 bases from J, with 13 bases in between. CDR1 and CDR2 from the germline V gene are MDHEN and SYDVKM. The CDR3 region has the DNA TGTGCCAGCAGCTCAGACTGGGCGAATGAGCAGTTCTTC. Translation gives CASSSDWANEQFF.

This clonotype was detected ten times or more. The DNA for the CDR3 is TGTGCCAGCAGTCCCCCCCGACACCGGGGACACAATGAGCAGTTCTTC. Its translation is CASSPPRHRGHNEQFF. The chain couples TRBV12-3 or TRBV12-4 to TRBJ2-1; D tentatively reads TRBD1 or TRBD2 (5 bases each). The V gene lost 5 bases and the J gene lost 5 bases, with 19 bases spanning the gap. This CDR3 has 16 residues.

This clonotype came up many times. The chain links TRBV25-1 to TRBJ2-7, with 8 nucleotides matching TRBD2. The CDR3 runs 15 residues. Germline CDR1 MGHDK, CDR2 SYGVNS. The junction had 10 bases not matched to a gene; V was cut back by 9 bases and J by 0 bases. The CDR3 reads CARTLAGQSSYEQYV. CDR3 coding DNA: TGTGCCAGAACTTTAGCGGGGCAGAGCTCCTACGAGCAGTACGTC.

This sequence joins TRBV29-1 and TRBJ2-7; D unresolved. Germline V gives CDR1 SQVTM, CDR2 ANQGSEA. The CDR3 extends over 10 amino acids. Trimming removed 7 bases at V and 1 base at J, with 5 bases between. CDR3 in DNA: TGCAGCGCCGTTTCCTACGAGCAGTACTTC. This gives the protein CSAVSYEQYF.

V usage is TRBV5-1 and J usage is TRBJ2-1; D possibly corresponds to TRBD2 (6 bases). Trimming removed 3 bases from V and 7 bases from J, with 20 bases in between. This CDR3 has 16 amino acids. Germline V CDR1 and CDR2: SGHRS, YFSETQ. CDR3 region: CASSWSGAIGMNEQFF. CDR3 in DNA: TGCGCCAGCAGCTGGTCGGGAGCTATCGGGATGAATGAGCAGTTCTTC.

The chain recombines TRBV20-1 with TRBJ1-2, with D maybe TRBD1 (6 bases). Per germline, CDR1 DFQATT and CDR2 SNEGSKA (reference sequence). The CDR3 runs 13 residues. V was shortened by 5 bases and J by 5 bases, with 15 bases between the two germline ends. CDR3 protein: CSAQPDSPYGYTF. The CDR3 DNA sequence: TGCAGTGCTCAACCGGACAGTCCTTATGGCTACACCTTC.

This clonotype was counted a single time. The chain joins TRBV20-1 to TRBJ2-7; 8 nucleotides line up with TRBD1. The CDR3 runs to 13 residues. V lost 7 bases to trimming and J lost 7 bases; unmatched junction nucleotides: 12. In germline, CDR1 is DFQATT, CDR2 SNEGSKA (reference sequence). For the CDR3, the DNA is TGCAGTGTTGTCCGGGACAGGAGTTTTGAGCAGTACTTC. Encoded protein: CSVVRDRSFEQYF.